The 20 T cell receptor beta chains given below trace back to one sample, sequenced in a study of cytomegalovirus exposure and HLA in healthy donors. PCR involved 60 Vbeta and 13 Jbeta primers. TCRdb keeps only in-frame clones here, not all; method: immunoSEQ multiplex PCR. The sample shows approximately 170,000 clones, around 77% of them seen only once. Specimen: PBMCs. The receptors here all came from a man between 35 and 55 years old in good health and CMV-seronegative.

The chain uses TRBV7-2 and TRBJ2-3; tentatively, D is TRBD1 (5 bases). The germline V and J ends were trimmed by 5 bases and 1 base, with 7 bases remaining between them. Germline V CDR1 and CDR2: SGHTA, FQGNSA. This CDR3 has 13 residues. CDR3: CASSEQGTDTQYF. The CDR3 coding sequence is TGTGCCAGCAGCGAACAGGGCACAGATACGCAGTATTTT.

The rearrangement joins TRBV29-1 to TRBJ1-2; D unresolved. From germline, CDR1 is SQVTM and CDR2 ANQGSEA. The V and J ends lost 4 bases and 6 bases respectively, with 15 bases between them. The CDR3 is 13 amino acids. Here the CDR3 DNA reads TGCAGCGTTGGGGCACCTGTCAATGATGGCTACACCTTC. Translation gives CSVGAPVNDGYTF.

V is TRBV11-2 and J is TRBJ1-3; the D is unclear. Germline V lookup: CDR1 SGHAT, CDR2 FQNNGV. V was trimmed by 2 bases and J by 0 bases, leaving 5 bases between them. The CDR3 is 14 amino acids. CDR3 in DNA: TGTGCCAGCAGCTTAATCTCCTCTGGAAACACCATATATTTT. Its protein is CASSLISSGNTIYF.

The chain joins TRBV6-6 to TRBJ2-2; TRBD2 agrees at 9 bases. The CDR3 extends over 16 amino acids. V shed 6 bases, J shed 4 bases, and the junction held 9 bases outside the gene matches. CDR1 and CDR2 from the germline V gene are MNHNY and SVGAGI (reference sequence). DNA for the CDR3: TGTGCCAGCAGCCGCCTTAGCGGGAGTGGCACCGGGGAGCTGTTTTTT. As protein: CASSRLSGSGTGELFF.

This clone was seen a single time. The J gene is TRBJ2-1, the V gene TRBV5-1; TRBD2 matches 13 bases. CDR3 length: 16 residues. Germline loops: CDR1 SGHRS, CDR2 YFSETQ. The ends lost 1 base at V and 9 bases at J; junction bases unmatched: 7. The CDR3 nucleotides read TGCGCCAGCAGCTTGTCCGGGACTAGCGGGATGAGTGAGCAGTTCTTC. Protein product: CASSLSGTSGMSEQFF.

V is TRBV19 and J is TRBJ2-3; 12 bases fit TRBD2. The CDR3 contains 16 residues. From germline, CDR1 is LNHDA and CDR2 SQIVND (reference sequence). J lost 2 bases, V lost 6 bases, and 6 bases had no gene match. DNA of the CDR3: TGTGCCAGTAGGAGAAGACTAGCGGGAGACACAGATACGCAGTATTTT. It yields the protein CASRRRLAGDTDTQYF.

The CDR3 DNA sequence: TGTTCCAGCAGCTCCTTCCGGGACAGGGAGGGCAGCGAGCAGTACGTC. It codes for CSSSSFRDREGSEQYV. This sequence joins TRBV7-9 and TRBJ2-7, with 9 bases that match TRBD1. The CDR3 has 16 residues. From germline, CDR1 is SEHNR and CDR2 FQNEAQ (reference sequence).

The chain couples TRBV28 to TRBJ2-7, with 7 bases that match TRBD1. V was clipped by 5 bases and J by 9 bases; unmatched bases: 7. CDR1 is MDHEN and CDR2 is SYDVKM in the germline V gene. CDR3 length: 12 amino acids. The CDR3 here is CASSPLGGRQYV. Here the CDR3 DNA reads TGTGCCAGCAGTCCATTAGGGGGCCGGCAGTACGTC.

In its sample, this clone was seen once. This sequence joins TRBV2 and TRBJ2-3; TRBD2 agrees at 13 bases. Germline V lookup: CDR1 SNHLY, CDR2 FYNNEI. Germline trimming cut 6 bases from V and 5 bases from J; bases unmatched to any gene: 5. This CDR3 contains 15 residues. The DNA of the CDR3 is TGTGCCAGCAGCGGACTAGCGGGAGCGGTAGATACGCAGTATTTT. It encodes CASSGLAGAVDTQYF.

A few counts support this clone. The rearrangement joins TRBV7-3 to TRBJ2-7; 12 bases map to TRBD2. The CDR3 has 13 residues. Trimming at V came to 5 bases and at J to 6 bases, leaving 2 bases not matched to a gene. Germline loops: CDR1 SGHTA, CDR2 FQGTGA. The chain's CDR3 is CASSRLAGAEQYV. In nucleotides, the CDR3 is TGTGCCAGCAGCCGACTAGCGGGAGCCGAGCAGTACGTC.

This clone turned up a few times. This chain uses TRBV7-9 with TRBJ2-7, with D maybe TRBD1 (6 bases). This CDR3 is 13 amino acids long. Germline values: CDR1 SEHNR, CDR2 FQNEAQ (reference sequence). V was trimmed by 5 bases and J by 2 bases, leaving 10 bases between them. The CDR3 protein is CASSPRDTYEQYF. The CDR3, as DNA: TGTGCCAGCAGCCCCAGGGACACCTACGAGCAGTACTTC.

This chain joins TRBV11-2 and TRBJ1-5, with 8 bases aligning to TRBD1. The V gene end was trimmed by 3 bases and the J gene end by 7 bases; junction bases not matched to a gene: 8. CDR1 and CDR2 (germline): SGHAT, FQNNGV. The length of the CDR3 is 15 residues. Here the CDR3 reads CASSFSGGARQPQHF. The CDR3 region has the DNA TGTGCCAGCAGCTTTTCAGGGGGCGCGAGGCAGCCCCAGCATTTT.

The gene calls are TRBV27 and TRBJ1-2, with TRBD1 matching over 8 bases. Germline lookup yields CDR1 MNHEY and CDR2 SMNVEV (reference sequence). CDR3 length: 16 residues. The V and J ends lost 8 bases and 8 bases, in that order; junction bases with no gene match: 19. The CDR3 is CASALRQGATVEGYTF. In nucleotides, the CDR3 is TGTGCCAGCGCTCTGAGGCAGGGGGCGACCGTGGAGGGCTACACCTTC.

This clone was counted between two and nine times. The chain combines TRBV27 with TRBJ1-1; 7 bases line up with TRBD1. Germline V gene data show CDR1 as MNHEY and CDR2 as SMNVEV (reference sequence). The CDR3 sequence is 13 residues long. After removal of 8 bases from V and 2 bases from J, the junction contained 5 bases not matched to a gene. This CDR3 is CASGWDSNTEAFF. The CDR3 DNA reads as TGTGCCAGCGGCTGGGACAGCAACACTGAAGCTTTCTTT.

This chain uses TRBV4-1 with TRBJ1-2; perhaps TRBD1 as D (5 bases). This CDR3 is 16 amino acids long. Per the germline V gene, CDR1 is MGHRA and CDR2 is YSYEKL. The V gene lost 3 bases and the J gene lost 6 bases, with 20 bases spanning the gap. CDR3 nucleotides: TGCGCCAGCAGCCAGGAAATCGCCGGGGGGTTTCATGGCTACACCTTC. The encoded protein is CASSQEIAGGFHGYTF.

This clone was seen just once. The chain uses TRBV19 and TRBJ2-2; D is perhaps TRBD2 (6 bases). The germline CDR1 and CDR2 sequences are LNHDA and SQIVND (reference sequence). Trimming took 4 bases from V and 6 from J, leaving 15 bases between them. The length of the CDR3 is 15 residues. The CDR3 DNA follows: TGTGCCAGTAGTACCCCCGGGAGAAGGTCCGGGGAGCTGTTTTTT. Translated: CASSTPGRRSGELFF.

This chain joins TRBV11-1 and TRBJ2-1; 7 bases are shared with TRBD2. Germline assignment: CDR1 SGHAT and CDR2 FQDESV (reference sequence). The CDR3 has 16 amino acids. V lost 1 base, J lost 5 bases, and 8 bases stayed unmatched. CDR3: CASSLGLASGNNEQFF. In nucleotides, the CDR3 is TGTGCCAGCAGCTTAGGCCTGGCTAGCGGAAACAATGAGCAGTTCTTC.

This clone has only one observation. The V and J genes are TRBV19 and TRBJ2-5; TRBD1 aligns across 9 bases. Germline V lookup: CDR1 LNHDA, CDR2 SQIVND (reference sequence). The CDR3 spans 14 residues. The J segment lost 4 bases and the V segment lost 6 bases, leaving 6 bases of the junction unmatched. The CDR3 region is CASRGTGGRETQYF. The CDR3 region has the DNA TGTGCCAGTAGAGGAACAGGGGGCCGAGAGACCCAGTACTTC.

The CDR3 here is CASSQAVMAGSNTDTQYF. The CDR3, as DNA: TGCGCCAGCAGCCAAGCGGTTATGGCAGGCTCAAACACAGATACGCAGTATTTT. The rearrangement joins TRBV4-1 to TRBJ2-3; D is ambiguous. The CDR3 consists of 18 residues. V was pared by 1 base and J by 2 bases, with 19 bases between. Germline CDR1 reads MGHRA; CDR2 reads YSYEKL.

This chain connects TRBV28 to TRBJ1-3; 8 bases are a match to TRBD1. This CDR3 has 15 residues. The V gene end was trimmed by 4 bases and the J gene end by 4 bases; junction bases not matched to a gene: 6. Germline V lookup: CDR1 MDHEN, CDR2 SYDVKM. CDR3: CASSSRDRPGNTIYF. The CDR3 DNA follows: TGTGCCAGCAGTTCGAGGGACAGGCCAGGAAACACCATATATTTT.